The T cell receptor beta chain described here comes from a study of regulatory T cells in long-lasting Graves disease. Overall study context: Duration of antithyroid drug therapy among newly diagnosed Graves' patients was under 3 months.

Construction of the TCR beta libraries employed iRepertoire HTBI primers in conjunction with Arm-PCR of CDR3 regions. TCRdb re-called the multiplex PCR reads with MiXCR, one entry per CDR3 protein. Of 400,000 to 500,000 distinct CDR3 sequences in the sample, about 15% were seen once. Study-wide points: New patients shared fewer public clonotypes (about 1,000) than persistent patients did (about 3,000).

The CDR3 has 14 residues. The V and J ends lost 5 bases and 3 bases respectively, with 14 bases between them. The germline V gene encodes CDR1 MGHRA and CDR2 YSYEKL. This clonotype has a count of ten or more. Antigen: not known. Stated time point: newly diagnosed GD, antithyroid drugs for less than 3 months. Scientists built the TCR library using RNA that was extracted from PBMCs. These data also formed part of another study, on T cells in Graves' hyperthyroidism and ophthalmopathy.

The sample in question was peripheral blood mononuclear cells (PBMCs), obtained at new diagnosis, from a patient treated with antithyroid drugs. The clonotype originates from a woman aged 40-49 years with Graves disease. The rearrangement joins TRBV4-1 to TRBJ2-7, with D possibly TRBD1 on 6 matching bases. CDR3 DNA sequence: TGCGCCAGCAGCGCTCGCGGCAGGGGCTACGAGCAGTACTTC. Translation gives CASSARGRGYEQYF.